The 32 T cell receptor beta chains listed next were all sequenced from one sample in a study of CD8+ T cells in alopecia areata. cDNA serving as the sequencing template came from extracted, reverse transcribed RNA. The data were produced by immunoSEQ multiplex PCR, yet TCRdb's version contains in-frame clones alone and is incomplete. The data show under 70,000 clones, roughly 60% seen once. The sample here was CD8+ T cells sorted from blood, taken at week 0. These receptors originate from a human donor with alopecia areata.

The chain employs TRBV4-1 and TRBJ2-5; 9 bases agree with TRBD1. After removal of 0 bases from V and 6 bases from J, the junction contained 17 bases not matched to a gene. CDR3 length: 19 residues. CDR1 is MGHRA and CDR2 is YSYEKL in the germline V gene. This CDR3 reads CASSQDYAVETGGMQTQYF. The CDR3 region has the DNA TGCGCCAGCAGCCAAGATTACGCAGTAGAGACAGGGGGGATGCAGACCCAGTACTTC.

This chain joins TRBV9 and TRBJ2-5; D is unresolved. The germline V and J ends were trimmed by 3 bases and 5 bases, with 14 bases remaining between them. This CDR3 has 14 amino acids. Germline V gene data show CDR1 as SGDLS and CDR2 as YYNGEE. Written as DNA, the CDR3 is TGTGCCAGCAGCGAGGATGCTGGACGGGAGACCCAGTACTTC. Encoded protein: CASSEDAGRETQYF.

At least ten counts were recorded for this clone. The rearrangement uses TRBV4-1 and TRBJ1-3; the match to TRBD1 covers 8 bases. After removal of 1 base from V and 3 bases from J, the junction contained 8 bases not matched to a gene. The CDR3 contains 17 residues. From germline, CDR1 is MGHRA and CDR2 YSYEKL. CDR3 residues: CASSQGGTGGYGNTIYF. The CDR3 bases are TGCGCCAGCAGCCAAGGGGGGACAGGAGGTTATGGAAACACCATATATTTT.

V and J are TRBV13 and TRBJ2-2, with a tentative D call TRBD2 (7 bases). Germline CDR1 and CDR2: PRHDT and FYEKMQ (reference sequence). The V end was cut by 5 bases, the J end by 6 bases, with 22 bases between. The length of the CDR3 is 17 residues. Written as DNA, the CDR3 is TGTGCCAGCAGCGGCGCTGAGGGGGAGGGCGGTCCCGGGGAGCTGTTTTTT. Translating it yields CASSGAEGEGGPGELFF.

This chain uses TRBV5-6 with TRBJ1-2; 7 bases are a match to TRBD1. Germline CDR1 is SGHDT and CDR2 is YYEEEE. CDR3 size: 14 residues. Trimming took 0 bases from V and 9 from J; bases not matched to a gene: 8. DNA for the CDR3: TGTGCCAGCAGCTTGGAGTCAGGGGGTCGTAGCTACACCTTC. Translated: CASSLESGGRSYTF.

This chain uses TRBV9 with TRBJ2-1; D not certain. Trimming removed 3 bases from V and 2 bases from J, with 6 bases in between. Germline V gives CDR1 SGDLS, CDR2 YYNGEE. The CDR3 sequence is 13 residues long. CDR3 residues: CASSAPAYNEQFF. The CDR3 bases are TGTGCCAGCAGCGCCCCCGCCTACAATGAGCAGTTCTTC. Using reference TRBV9 and TRBJ2-1 for the parts outside the CDR3, the full variable domain is DSGVTQTPKHLITATGQRVTLRCSPRSGDLSVYWYQQSLDQGLQFLIQYYNGEERAKGNILERFSAQQFPDLHSELNLSSLELGDSALYFCASSAPAYNEQFFGPGTRLTVL.

V is TRBV9 and J is TRBJ2-7; tentatively, D is TRBD1 (5 bases). This CDR3 is built from 14 residues. Germline CDR1 SGDLS, CDR2 YYNGEE. Trimming shortened V by 0 bases and J by 2 bases, and 9 bases separated the two germline ends. The CDR3, as DNA: TGTGCCAGCAGCGTAGGTGGGGCACCCTACGAGCAGTACTTC. Protein sequence: CASSVGGAPYEQYF.

This clone was counted only a few times. V gene TRBV4-3 combines with J gene TRBJ2-1; 7 nucleotides match TRBD2. CDR1 is LGHNA, CDR2 YSLEER, per germline. V gave up 0 bases and J gave up 2 bases; unmatched junction bases: 7. There are 17 residues in the CDR3. The CDR3 bases are TGCGCCAGCAGCCAAGATTGGGGGAGGGTCGCCTACAATGAGCAGTTCTTC. This encodes CASSQDWGRVAYNEQFF.

The rearrangement uses TRBV4-1 and TRBJ2-7, with TRBD1 as a possible D gene (5 bases). This CDR3 region has 13 residues. V lost 3 bases and J 4 bases, leaving 10 bases between the germline ends. The V gene's germline CDR1 is MGHRA and CDR2 YSYEKL. For the CDR3, the DNA is TGCGCCAGCAGCCACACTCAGGGTTACGAGCAGTACTTC. Translating it yields CASSHTQGYEQYF.

The V gene is TRBV29-1, the J gene TRBJ2-7, with 7 bases lining up with TRBD1. After removal of 0 bases from V and 0 bases from J, the junction contained 2 bases not matched to a gene. The CDR3 is 14 residues long. Germline V gene sequence: CDR1 SQVTM, CDR2 ANQGSEA. CDR3 nucleotides: TGCAGCGTTGAAGATGGGGACAGCTCCTACGAGCAGTACTTC. It codes for CSVEDGDSSYEQYF.

The V call is TRBV29-1, the J call TRBJ1-1; D perhaps matches TRBD1 (6 bases). The CDR3 is 13 residues long. V gave up 5 bases and J gave up 0 bases, with 10 bases separating them. In germline, CDR1 is SQVTM, CDR2 ANQGSEA. CDR3 protein: CSVRGTLNTEAFF. The CDR3 DNA reads TGCAGCGTTCGCGGGACATTGAACACTGAAGCTTTCTTT. The full variable domain, in which reference TRBV29-1 and TRBJ1-1 provide the parts outside the CDR3, is SAVISQKPSRDICQRGTSLTIQCQVDSQVTMMFWYRQQPGQSLTLIATANQGSEATYESGFVIDKFPISRPNLTFSTLTVSNMSPEDSSIYLCSVRGTLNTEAFFGQGTRLTVV.

This clone was observed once. The J gene is TRBJ1-2, the V gene TRBV29-1, with TRBD1 identical over 9 bases. Looked up from germline, CDR1 is SQVTM and CDR2 is ANQGSEA. The junction had 6 bases not matched to a gene; V was cut back by 3 bases and J by 4 bases. This CDR3 region has 14 residues. The CDR3 spells CSVDRDRDGYGYTF. CDR3 in DNA: TGCAGCGTTGACAGGGACAGGGATGGCTATGGCTACACCTTC.

The chain is built from TRBV28 and TRBJ1-5; a weak D match, TRBD1 (5 bases). V lost 8 bases and J 7 bases, leaving 18 bases between the germline ends. Germline V gene data show CDR1 as MDHEN and CDR2 as SYDVKM. The CDR3 consists of 14 residues. The CDR3 DNA reads TGTGCCAGCTCTCTTATCGGGGCAACCCAGCCCCAGCATTTT. Amino acids: CASSLIGATQPQHF.

The V call is TRBV27, the J call TRBJ2-7; 11 nucleotides match TRBD2. Trimming at V came to 5 bases and at J to 5 bases, leaving 11 bases not matched to a gene. CDR3 length: 16 residues. CDR1 and CDR2 (germline): MNHEY, SMNVEV (reference sequence). The CDR3 spells CASSALLAGGPNEQYF. CDR3 DNA: TGTGCCAGCAGTGCCCTTCTAGCGGGAGGCCCCAACGAGCAGTACTTC.

The V call is TRBV6-5, the J call TRBJ2-1; 7 bases fit TRBD2. J gave up 8 bases and V 2 bases, and 0 bases lay outside the gene matches. The CDR3 contains 12 residues. CDR1 and CDR2 from the germline V gene are MNHEY and SVGAGI. The CDR3 spells CASSYRGDEQFF. CDR3 DNA: TGTGCCAGCAGTTACCGGGGGGATGAGCAGTTCTTC.

This clone is a singleton in its sample. Other DNA sequences in this sample translate to the same CDR3. The chain is built from TRBV29-1 and TRBJ1-1; D may be TRBD1 (5 bases). CDR1 and CDR2 from the germline V gene are SQVTM and ANQGSEA. CDR3 length: 10 residues. Deletions cut 4 bases from V and 8 bases from J, with 8 bases between. As DNA, the CDR3 is TGCAGCGTTGTCGGGGCGGAAGCTTTCTTT. Protein product: CSVVGAEAFF.

The rearrangement links TRBV27 to TRBJ2-3; no clear D gene. The CDR3 is made up of 16 amino acids. CDR1 and CDR2 (germline): MNHEY, SMNVEV (reference sequence). V lost 4 bases and J 0 bases, leaving 14 bases between the germline ends. The DNA for the CDR3 is TGTGCCAGCAGTTCATTTCGAGCGACAAGCACAGATACGCAGTATTTT. It codes for CASSSFRATSTDTQYF.

In its sample, this clone was seen a few times. The chain has TRBV5-1 and TRBJ1-1; possibly TRBD1 for D (6 bases). Trimming took off 4 bases at V and 5 bases at J, with 12 bases between the two ends. Germline CDR1 SGHRS, CDR2 YFSETQ. The CDR3 totals 13 residues. The CDR3 sequence is CASSLWTVTEAFF. CDR3 DNA sequence: TGCGCCAGCAGCCTTTGGACAGTGACTGAAGCTTTCTTT. Variable domain in full (rest from reference TRBV5-1 and TRBJ1-1): KAGVTQTPRYLIKTRGQQVTLSCSPISGHRSVSWYQQTPGQGLQFLFEYFSETQRNKGNFPGRFSGRQFSNSRSEMNVSTLELGDSALYLCASSLWTVTEAFFGQGTRLTVV.

This chain joins TRBV6-6 and TRBJ1-5; 8 nucleotides agree with TRBD1. V gave up 8 bases and J gave up 2 bases; unmatched junction bases: 2. CDR3 size: 13 residues. Germline V gene data show CDR1 as MNHNY and CDR2 as SVGAGI (reference sequence). The CDR3 region is CASGQGGNQPQHF. CDR3 sequence (DNA): TGTGCCAGCGGACAGGGAGGCAATCAGCCCCAGCATTTT.

This clone was counted only a few times. The rearrangement uses TRBV29-1 and TRBJ2-1; D is unresolved. This CDR3 has 11 amino acids. Trimming cost V 4 bases and J 7 bases, with 8 bases left between them. CDR1 and CDR2 (germline): SQVTM, ANQGSEA. The CDR3 region has the DNA TGCAGCGTTGCCCAGGAGAATGAGCAGTTCTTC. Translated: CSVAQENEQFF.

V is TRBV30 and J is TRBJ2-7; 7 bases fit TRBD1. CDR3 size: 16 residues. V lost 3 bases to trimming and J lost 2 bases; unmatched junction nucleotides: 13. The germline gives CDR1 GTSNPN, CDR2 SVGIG (reference sequence). Here the CDR3 reads CAWRRGLSPSPYEQYF. In nucleotides, the CDR3 is TGTGCCTGGAGAAGGGGGCTTTCTCCGTCTCCCTACGAGCAGTACTTC.

This clone was seen a handful of times. The gene calls are TRBV7-9 and TRBJ1-1; D gene unclear. The V gene's germline CDR1 is SEHNR and CDR2 FQNEAQ (reference sequence). V dropped 1 base and J dropped 8 bases, with 5 bases sitting between them. The CDR3 consists of 11 residues. CDR3 in DNA: TGTGCCAGCAGCTTAGAAAAGGAAGCTTTCTTT. As protein: CASSLEKEAFF.

Note on this clone: The junction shows a germline mismatch at one end, possibly a read error. This CDR3 is CASSLRTGKDF. As DNA, the CDR3 is TGTGCCAGCAGCCTAAGGACAGGGAAGGATTTT. The chain recombines TRBV5-6 with TRBJ1-5; 8 bases agree with TRBD1. The germline V gene has CDR1 SGHDT and CDR2 YYEEEE. The CDR3 contains 11 residues. The complete variable domain, with remaining parts taken from reference TRBV5-6 and TRBJ1-5, reads DAGVTQSPTHLIKTRGQQVTLRCSPKSGHDTVSWYQQALGQGPQFIFQYYEEEERQRGNFPDRFSGHQFPNYSSELNVNALLLGDSALYLCASSLRTGKDFGDGTRLSIL.

The gene calls are TRBV27 and TRBJ1-2; 7 bases map to TRBD1. CDR3 size: 15 residues. The V gene end was trimmed by 6 bases and the J gene end by 2 bases; junction bases not matched to a gene: 9. CDR1 MNHEY and CDR2 SMNVEV come from the germline V gene (reference sequence). Written as DNA, the CDR3 is TGTGCCAGCAGCCCAGCCCAGACAGGGAACTATGGCTACACCTTC. It is translated as CASSPAQTGNYGYTF.

The rearrangement links TRBV20-1 to TRBJ1-2; D is undetermined. Germline assignment: CDR1 DFQATT and CDR2 SNEGSKA (reference sequence). Deletions cut 1 base from V and 4 bases from J, with 4 bases between. The CDR3 sequence is 11 residues long. The DNA of the CDR3 is TGCAGTGCTAGAGGTCCCTATGGCTACACCTTC. It is translated as CSARGPYGYTF.

This chain uses TRBV11-2 with TRBJ1-2, with 10 bases that match TRBD1. From germline, CDR1 is SGHAT and CDR2 FQNNGV. The CDR3 has 15 amino acids. V was clipped by 2 bases and J by 3 bases; unmatched bases: 3. CDR3 sequence reads: CASSLWDRGHYGYTF. CDR3 DNA: TGTGCCAGCAGCTTATGGGACAGGGGCCACTATGGCTACACCTTC.

This clone has only a few counts. Written as DNA, the CDR3 is TGCGCCAGCAGCTTGGTGGCAGGGCCGAACACTGAAGCTTTCTTT. Translated: CASSLVAGPNTEAFF. This chain uses TRBV5-1 with TRBJ1-1, with D possibly TRBD1 on 5 matching bases. Germline V gives CDR1 SGHRS, CDR2 YFSETQ. The CDR3 runs to 15 residues. Trimming shortened V by 0 bases and J by 1 base, and 10 bases separated the two germline ends.

The chain employs TRBV7-8 and TRBJ2-3; TRBD1 agrees at 9 bases. The CDR3 extends over 16 amino acids. The germline V gene has CDR1 SGHVS and CDR2 FQNEAQ. Trimming at V came to 3 bases and at J to 11 bases, leaving 15 bases not matched to a gene. The CDR3 protein is CASSFDSGTGFLWQYF. CDR3 in DNA: TGTGCCAGCAGCTTCGACTCCGGGACAGGGTTTCTGTGGCAGTATTTT.

The V and J genes are TRBV30 and TRBJ1-1; 7 bases align to TRBD1. J lost 5 bases, V lost 5 bases, and 5 bases had no gene match. Germline assignment: CDR1 GTSNPN and CDR2 SVGIG (reference sequence). This CDR3 has 12 amino acids. The CDR3 here is CAWGGQSTEAFF. CDR3 sequence (DNA): TGTGCCTGGGGGGGACAGTCGACTGAAGCTTTCTTT.

This clone has only one observation. J is TRBJ2-5 and V is TRBV27; the match to TRBD2 covers 8 bases. J was trimmed by 5 bases and V by 6 bases; bases with no gene match: 11. Germline V gene lookup returns CDR1 MNHEY and CDR2 SMNVEV (reference sequence). The CDR3 has 15 residues. The CDR3 reads CASREAGRGSETQYF. The CDR3 nucleotides read TGTGCCAGCAGAGAGGCCGGGAGGGGGTCGGAGACCCAGTACTTC.

V gene TRBV7-9 combines with J gene TRBJ2-3, with 8 nucleotides matching TRBD1. The CDR3 covers 16 residues. Germline V CDR1 and CDR2: SEHNR, FQNEAQ (reference sequence). V lost 0 bases and J lost 0; bases outside the gene matches: 2. In DNA, the CDR3 is TGTGCCAGCAGCTTAGCGGGACAGGACAGCACAGATACGCAGTATTTT. It yields the protein CASSLAGQDSTDTQYF. Full variable domain (rest looked up from reference TRBV7-9 and TRBJ2-3): DTGVSQNPRHKITKRGQNVTFRCDPISEHNRLYWYRQTLGQGPEFLTYFQNEAQLEKSRLLSDRFSAERPKGSFSTLEIQRTEQGDSAMYLCASSLAGQDSTDTQYFGPGTRLTVL.

A single count supports this clone. The V call is TRBV4-1, the J call TRBJ1-3, with unresolved D. The ends were cut back, 1 base at V and 0 bases at J, with 13 bases in the middle. CDR3 length equals 17 residues. From germline, CDR1 is MGHRA and CDR2 YSYEKL. The CDR3 loop is CASSQVVGPSSGNTIYF. The CDR3 DNA reads as TGCGCCAGCAGCCAAGTTGTTGGACCGAGCTCTGGAAACACCATATATTTT.